This T cell receptor (beta chain) emerged from a study of cytomegalovirus exposure and HLA in healthy donors. General observations from the study: HLA restriction was apparent for most CMV-associated TCR beta chains in a later analysis.

Regarding this clone: The antigen remains unidentified.

V lost 5 bases to trimming and J lost 1 base, with 11 bases between them. CDR1 and CDR2 from the germline V gene are PRHDT and FYEKMQ (reference sequence). This CDR3 is 14 amino acids long. Primers included in the PCR were 60 Vbeta and 13 Jbeta primers. Measured with immunoSEQ multiplex PCR; TCRdb has only the in-frame clones, and not every one. This repertoire shows 100,000 to 150,000 clones, over 75% found once; its top ten account for approximately 1.8%. This chain uses TRBV13 with TRBJ1-1, with TRBD1 as a possible D gene (6 bases). The sequenced material came from PBMCs. The clonotype was recovered from a man between 40 and 49 years old in good health and CMV-seronegative. This chain's CDR3 is CASSPAQGNTEAFF. CDR3 bases: TGTGCCAGCAGCCCAGCACAGGGGAACACTGAAGCTTTCTTT.